This T cell receptor (beta chain) was profiled in a study of blood T cell repertoires in COVID-19. For the study at large: Nucleic acid was either cDNA or gDNA, and it came from T cells, B-cell-depleted T cells, or PBMCs.

V lost 6 bases, J lost 0 bases, and 9 bases lay in between. The CDR3 covers 14 residues. In germline, CDR1 is MNHEY, CDR2 SMNVEV (reference sequence). Methods used by the authors: Estimated nucleated cell counts came from reference gene primer amplification. Profiling relied on immunoSEQ multiplex PCR, and the TCRdb table lists in-frame clones only, not all of them. V, J and clone size were drawn from that table, and D and trimming were deduced from the DNA. Found here are about 170,000 clones, around 80% of them singletons; the top ten hold roughly 9.2%. The sample comprised peripheral blood. This chain links TRBV27 with TRBJ2-1, with D uncertain. This clonotype originated in a woman at least 80 years old with active or convalescent COVID-19. CDR3: CASRVAYSYNEQFF. CDR3 in DNA: TGTGCCAGCAGAGTGGCATACTCCTACAATGAGCAGTTCTTC.